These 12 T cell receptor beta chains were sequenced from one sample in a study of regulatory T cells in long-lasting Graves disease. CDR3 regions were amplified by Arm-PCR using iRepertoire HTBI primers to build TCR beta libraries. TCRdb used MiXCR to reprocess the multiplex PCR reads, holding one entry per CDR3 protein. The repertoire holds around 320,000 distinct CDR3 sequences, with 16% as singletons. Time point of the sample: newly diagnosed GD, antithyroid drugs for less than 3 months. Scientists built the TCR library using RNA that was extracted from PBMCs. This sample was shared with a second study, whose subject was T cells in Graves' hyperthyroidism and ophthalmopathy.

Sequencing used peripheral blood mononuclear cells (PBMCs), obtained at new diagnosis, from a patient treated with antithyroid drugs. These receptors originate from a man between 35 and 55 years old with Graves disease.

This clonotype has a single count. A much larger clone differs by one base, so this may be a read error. The CDR3 reads CASSMLSYNEQYF. CDR3 nucleotide sequence: TGTGCCAGCAGCATGCTGTCCTACAATGAGCAGTACTTC. V and J are TRBV6-2 or TRBV6-3 and TRBJ2-1; D gene unclear. The J call may be mistaken, given a closer DNA end match to TRBJ2-7. The V gene's germline CDR1 is MNHEY and CDR2 SVGEGT. The CDR3 has 13 amino acids.

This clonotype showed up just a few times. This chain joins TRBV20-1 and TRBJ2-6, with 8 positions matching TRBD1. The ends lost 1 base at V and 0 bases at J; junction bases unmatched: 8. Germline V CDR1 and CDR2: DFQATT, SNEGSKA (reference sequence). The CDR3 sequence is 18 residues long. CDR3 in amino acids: CSARGWTGRNSGANVLTF. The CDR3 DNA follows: TGCAGTGCTAGAGGTTGGACAGGGAGAAACTCTGGGGCCAACGTCCTGACTTTC.

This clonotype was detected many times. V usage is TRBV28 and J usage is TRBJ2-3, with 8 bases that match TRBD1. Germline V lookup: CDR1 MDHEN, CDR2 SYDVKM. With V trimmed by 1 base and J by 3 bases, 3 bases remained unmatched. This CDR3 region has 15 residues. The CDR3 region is CASSLLDRVTDTQYF. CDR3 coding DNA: TGTGCCAGCAGTTTATTGGACAGGGTGACAGATACGCAGTATTTT.

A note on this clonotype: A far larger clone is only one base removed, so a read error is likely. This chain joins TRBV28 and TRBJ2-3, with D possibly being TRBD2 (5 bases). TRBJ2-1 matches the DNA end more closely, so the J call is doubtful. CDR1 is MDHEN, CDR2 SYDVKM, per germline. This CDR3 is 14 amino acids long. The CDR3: CASSLASSLDKQFF. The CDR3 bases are TGTGCCAGCAGTTTAGCGTCTAGCTTGGATAAGCAGTTCTTC.

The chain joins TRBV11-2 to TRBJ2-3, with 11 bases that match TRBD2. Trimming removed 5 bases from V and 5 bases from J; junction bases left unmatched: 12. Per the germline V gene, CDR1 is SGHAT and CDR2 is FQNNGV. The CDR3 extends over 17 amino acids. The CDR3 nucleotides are TGTGCCAGCAGCAGGATTAGCGGGAGGGCCGCGGGAGATACGCAGTATTTT. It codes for CASSRISGRAAGDTQYF.

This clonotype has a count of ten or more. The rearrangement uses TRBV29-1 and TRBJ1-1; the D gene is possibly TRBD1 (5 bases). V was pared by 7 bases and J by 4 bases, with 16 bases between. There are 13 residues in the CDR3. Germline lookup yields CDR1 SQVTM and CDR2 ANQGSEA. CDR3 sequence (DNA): TGCAGCGCCTCCGAACAGGAAAGCACTGAAGCTTTCTTT. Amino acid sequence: CSASEQESTEAFF. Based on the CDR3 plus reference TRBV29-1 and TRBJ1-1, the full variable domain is SAVISQKPSRDICQRGTSLTIQCQVDSQVTMMFWYRQQPGQSLTLIATANQGSEATYESGFVIDKFPISRPNLTFSTLTVSNMSPEDSSIYLCSASEQESTEAFFGQGTRLTVV.

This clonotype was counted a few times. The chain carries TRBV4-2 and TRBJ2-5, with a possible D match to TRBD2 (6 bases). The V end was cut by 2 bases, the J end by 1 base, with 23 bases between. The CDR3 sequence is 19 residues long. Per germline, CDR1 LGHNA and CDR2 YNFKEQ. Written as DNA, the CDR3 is TGTGCCAGCAGCCAACATTTGTCCCGACTAGTCCTCCCCCAAGAGACCCAGTACTTC. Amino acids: CASSQHLSRLVLPQETQYF.

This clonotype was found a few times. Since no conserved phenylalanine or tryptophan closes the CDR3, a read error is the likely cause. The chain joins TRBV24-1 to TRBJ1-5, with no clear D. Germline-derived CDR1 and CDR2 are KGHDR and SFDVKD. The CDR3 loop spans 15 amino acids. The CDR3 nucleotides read TGTGCCAGCAGTTCAAAAGGATATAGCAATCAGCCCCAGCATTCT. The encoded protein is CASSSKGYSNQPQHS.

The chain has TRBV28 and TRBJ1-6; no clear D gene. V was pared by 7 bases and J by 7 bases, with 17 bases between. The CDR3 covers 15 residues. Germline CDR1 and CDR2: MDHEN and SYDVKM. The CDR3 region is CASNPGDRQNSPLHF. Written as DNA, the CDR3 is TGTGCCAGCAACCCCGGGGATCGGCAGAATTCACCCCTCCACTTT.

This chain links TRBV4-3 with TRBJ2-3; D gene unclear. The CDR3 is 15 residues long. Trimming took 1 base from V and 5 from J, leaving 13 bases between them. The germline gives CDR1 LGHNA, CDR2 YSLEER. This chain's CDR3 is CASSQVVGTEDTQYF. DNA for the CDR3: TGCGCCAGCAGCCAAGTGGTGGGTACTGAAGATACGCAGTATTTT.

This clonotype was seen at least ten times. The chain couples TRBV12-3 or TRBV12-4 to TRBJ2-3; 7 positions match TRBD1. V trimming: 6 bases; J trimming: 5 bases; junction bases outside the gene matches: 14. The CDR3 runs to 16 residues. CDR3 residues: CASSSDRMERLDTQYF. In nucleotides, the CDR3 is TGTGCCAGCAGCTCGGACAGGATGGAACGGCTAGATACGCAGTATTTT.

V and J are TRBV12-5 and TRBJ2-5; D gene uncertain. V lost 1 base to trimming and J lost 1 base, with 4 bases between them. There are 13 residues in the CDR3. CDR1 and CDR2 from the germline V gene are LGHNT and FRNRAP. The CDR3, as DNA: TGTGCTAGTGGTTTGGGGTCCCAAGAGACCCAGTACTTC. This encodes CASGLGSQETQYF.